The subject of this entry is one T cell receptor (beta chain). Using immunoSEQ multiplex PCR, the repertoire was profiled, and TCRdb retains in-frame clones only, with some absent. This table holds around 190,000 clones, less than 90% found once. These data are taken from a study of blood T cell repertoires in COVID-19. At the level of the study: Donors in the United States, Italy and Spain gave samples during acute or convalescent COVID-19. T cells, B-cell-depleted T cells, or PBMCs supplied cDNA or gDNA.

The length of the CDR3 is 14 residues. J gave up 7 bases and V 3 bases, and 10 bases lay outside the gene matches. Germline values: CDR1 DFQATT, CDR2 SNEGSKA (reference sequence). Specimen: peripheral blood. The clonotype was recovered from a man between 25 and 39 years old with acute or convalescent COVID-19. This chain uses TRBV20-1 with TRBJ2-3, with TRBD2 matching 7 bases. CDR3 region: CSASRRESRNTQYF. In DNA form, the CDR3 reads TGCAGTGCTAGTAGGCGGGAGTCTCGAAATACGCAGTATTTT.